These 7 T cell receptor beta chains originate from one sample sequenced in a study of blood T cells in healthy people across ages. PCR was performed a second time for roughly 7 to 11 cycles using a sample-barcoded 5' primer and a J-beta primer mix. One entry per CDR3 protein, called by TCRdb with MiXCR from the 5' RACE reads. The data show hundreds of thousands of distinct CDR3 sequences, 56% seen once. Material: blood. The source of these receptors is a man aged 35 to 55 in good health.

The rearrangement uses TRBV24-1 and TRBJ2-3, with 7 bases that match TRBD2. The junction had 11 bases not matched to a gene; V was cut back by 3 bases and J by 3 bases. The CDR3 spans 17 residues. Looked up from germline, CDR1 is KGHDR and CDR2 is SFDVKD. CDR3 DNA sequence: TGTGCCACCAGTGATCTAACTAGCGAAAGCACTACAGATACGCAGTATTTT. Protein sequence: CATSDLTSESTTDTQYF.

The chain employs TRBV20-1 and TRBJ2-1; D gene unclear. Trimming pared 2 bases from V and 0 bases from J, leaving 11 bases between. Per germline, CDR1 DFQATT and CDR2 SNEGSKA (reference sequence). The CDR3 totals 15 residues. The CDR3 protein is CSARSHTGSYNEQFF. CDR3 bases: TGCAGTGCTAGATCCCATACGGGCTCCTACAATGAGCAGTTCTTC.

This rearrangement joins TRBV11-2 to TRBJ1-4; D gene unclear. This CDR3 comprises 15 residues. From germline, CDR1 is SGHAT and CDR2 FQNNGV. V dropped 4 bases and J dropped 4 bases, with 13 bases sitting between them. This CDR3 is CASSSPETYNEKLFF. The CDR3 coding sequence is TGTGCCAGCAGCTCTCCCGAGACCTATAATGAAAAACTGTTTTTT.

V usage is TRBV20-1 and J usage is TRBJ1-4; D is undetermined. The CDR3 spans 13 residues. Germline loops: CDR1 DFQATT, CDR2 SNEGSKA (reference sequence). The V end was cut by 6 bases, the J end by 4 bases, with 12 bases between. In DNA form, the CDR3 reads TGCAGTGCCACAGTGGCCGGTAATGAAAAACTGTTTTTT. This translates into CSATVAGNEKLFF.

The chain uses TRBV20-1 and TRBJ1-1; a weak D match, TRBD1 (6 bases). This CDR3 is built from 15 residues. CDR1 is DFQATT and CDR2 is SNEGSKA in the germline V gene (reference sequence). V was shortened by 0 bases and J by 3 bases, with 14 bases between the two germline ends. CDR3 sequence (DNA): TGCAGTGCTAGAGAGGAGGACAGACAGTACACTGAAGCTTTCTTT. This sequence encodes CSAREEDRQYTEAFF.

The DNA for the CDR3 is TGTGCCAGCAGCTTAGGGGAGAATTCTGAAGCTTTCTTT. Protein: CASSLGENSEAFF. The chain links TRBV7-9 to TRBJ1-1, with unresolved D. Germline CDR1 and CDR2: SEHNR and FQNEAQ (reference sequence). The V and J ends lost 1 base and 6 bases respectively, with 9 bases between them. The CDR3 has 13 residues. The full variable domain, in which reference TRBV7-9 and TRBJ1-1 provide the parts outside the CDR3, is DTGVSQNPRHKITKRGQNVTFRCDPISEHNRLYWYRQTLGQGPEFLTYFQNEAQLEKSRLLSDRFSAERPKGSFSTLEIQRTEQGDSAMYLCASSLGENSEAFFGQGTRLTVV.

This clonotype was seen ten or more times. The J gene is TRBJ2-7, the V gene TRBV14, with D hard to call. Germline V lookup: CDR1 SGHDN, CDR2 FVKESK. The CDR3 has 14 amino acids. With 1 base removed from V and 0 bases from J, the gap between germline ends came to 7 bases. In DNA form, the CDR3 reads TGTGCCAGCAGCCAAGCTGTCGGCTCCTACGAGCAGTACTTC. Its translation is CASSQAVGSYEQYF.